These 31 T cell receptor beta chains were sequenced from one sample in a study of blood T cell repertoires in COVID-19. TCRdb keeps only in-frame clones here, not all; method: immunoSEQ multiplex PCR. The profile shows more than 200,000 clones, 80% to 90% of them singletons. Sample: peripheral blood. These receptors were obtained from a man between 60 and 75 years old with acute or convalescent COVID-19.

CDR3 region: CASSELGTGGNTIYF. CDR3 nucleotide sequence: TGTGCCAGCAGTGAATTGGGGACAGGGGGAAACACCATATATTTT. The chain employs TRBV2 and TRBJ1-3, with TRBD1 matching 9 bases. There are 15 residues in the CDR3. Trimming cost V 2 bases and J 4 bases; bases outside gene matches: 3. CDR1 SNHLY and CDR2 FYNNEI come from the germline V gene.

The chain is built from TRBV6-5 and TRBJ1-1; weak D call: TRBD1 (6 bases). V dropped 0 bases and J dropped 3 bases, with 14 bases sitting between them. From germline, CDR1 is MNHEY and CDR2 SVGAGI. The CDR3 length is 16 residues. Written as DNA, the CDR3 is TGTGCCAGCAGTTACTCAGGGGGGGGAGTGGACACTGAAGCTTTCTTT. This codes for CASSYSGGGVDTEAFF.

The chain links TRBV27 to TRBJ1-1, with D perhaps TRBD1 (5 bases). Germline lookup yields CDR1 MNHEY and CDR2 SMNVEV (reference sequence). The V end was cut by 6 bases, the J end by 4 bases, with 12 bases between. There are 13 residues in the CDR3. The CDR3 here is CASRGEGGTEAFF. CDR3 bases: TGTGCCAGCAGGGGGGAGGGCGGCACTGAAGCTTTCTTT.

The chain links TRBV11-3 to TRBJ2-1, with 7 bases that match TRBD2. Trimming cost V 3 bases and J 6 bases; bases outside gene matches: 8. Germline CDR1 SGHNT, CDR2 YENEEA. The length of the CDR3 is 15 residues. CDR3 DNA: TGTGCCAGCAGCTTGGGCGGGACGGGAGGCAATGAGCAGTTCTTC. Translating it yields CASSLGGTGGNEQFF.

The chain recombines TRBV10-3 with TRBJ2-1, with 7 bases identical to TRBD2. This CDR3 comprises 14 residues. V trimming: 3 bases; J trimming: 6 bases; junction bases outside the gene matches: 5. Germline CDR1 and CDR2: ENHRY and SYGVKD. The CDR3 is CAISDSTSSNEQFF. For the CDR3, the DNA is TGTGCCATCAGTGACTCGACTAGCTCCAATGAGCAGTTCTTC.

The CDR3 loop is CASSGAGTLNTGELFF. As DNA, the CDR3 is TGTGCCAGCAGCGGGGCCGGGACATTGAACACCGGGGAGCTGTTTTTT. The chain couples TRBV5-6 to TRBJ2-2; D might be TRBD1 (6 bases). The CDR3 extends over 16 amino acids. The V end lost 4 bases, the J end lost 1 base, and 14 bases lay between the germline ends. Germline V gives CDR1 SGHDT, CDR2 YYEEEE.

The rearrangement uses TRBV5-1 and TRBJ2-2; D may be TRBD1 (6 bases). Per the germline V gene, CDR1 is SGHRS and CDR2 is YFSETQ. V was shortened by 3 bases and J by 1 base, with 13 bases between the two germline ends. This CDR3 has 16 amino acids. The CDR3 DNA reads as TGCGCCAGCAGCTCAAACCCACAGGGGAACACCGGGGAGCTGTTTTTT. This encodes CASSSNPQGNTGELFF.

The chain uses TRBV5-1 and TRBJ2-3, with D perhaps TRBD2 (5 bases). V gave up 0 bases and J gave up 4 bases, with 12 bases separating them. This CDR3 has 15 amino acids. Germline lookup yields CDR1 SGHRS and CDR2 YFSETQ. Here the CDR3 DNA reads TGCGCCAGCAGCTTGGCCACCGGACTTTCAGATACGCAGTATTTT. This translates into CASSLATGLSDTQYF. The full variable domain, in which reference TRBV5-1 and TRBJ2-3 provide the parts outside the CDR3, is KAGVTQTPRYLIKTRGQQVTLSCSPISGHRSVSWYQQTPGQGLQFLFEYFSETQRNKGNFPGRFSGRQFSNSRSEMNVSTLELGDSALYLCASSLATGLSDTQYFGPGTRLTVL.

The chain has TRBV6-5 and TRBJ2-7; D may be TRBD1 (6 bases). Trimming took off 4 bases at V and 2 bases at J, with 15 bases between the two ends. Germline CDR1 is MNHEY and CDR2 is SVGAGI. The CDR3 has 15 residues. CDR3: CASSSAGTSTYEQYF. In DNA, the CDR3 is TGTGCCAGCAGTTCGGCCGGGACAAGTACCTACGAGCAGTACTTC.

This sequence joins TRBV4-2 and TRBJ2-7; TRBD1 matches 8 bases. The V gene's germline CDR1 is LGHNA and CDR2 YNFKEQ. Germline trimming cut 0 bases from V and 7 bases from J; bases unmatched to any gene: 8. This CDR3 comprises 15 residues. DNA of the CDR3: TGTGCCAGCAGCCAAGACCGGACAGGGTGGGTTGAGCAGTACTTC. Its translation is CASSQDRTGWVEQYF.

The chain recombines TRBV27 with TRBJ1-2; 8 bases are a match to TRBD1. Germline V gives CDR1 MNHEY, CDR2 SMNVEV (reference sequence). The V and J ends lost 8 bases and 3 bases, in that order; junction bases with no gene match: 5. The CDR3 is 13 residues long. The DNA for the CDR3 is TGTGCCAGCGGCAGGGGGCTGCACTATGGCTACACCTTC. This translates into CASGRGLHYGYTF.

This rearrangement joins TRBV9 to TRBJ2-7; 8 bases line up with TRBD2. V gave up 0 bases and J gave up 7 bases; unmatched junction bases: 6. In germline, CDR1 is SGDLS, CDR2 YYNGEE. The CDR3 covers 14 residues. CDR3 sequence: CASSVVSGSGEQYF. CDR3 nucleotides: TGTGCCAGCAGCGTAGTAAGCGGGAGCGGGGAGCAGTACTTC.

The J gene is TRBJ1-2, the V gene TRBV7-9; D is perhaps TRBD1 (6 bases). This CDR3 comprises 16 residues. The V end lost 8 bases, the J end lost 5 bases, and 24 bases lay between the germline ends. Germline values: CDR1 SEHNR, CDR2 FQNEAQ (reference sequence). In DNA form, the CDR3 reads TGTGCCAGCCCGGGGGGGGGCACTAACTTCGTATATGGCTACACCTTC. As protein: CASPGGGTNFVYGYTF.

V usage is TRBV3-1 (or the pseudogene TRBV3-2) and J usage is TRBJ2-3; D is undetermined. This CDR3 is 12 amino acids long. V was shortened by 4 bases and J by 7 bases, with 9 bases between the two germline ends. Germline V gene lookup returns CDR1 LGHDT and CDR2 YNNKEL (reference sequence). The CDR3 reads CASSPRGNTQYF. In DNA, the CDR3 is TGTGCCAGCAGCCCCAGAGGTAATACGCAGTATTTT.

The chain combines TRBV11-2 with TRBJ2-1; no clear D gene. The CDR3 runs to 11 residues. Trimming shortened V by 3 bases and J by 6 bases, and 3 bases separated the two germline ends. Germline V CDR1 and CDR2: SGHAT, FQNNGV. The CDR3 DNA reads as TGTGCCAGCAGCTTCCTCAATGAGCAGTTCTTC. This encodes CASSFLNEQFF.

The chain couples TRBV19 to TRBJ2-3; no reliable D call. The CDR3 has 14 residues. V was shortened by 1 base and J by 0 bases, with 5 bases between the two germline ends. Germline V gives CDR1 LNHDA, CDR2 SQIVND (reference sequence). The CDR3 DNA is TGTGCCAGTAGTATAGCGGTTAGCACAGATACGCAGTATTTT. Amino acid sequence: CASSIAVSTDTQYF. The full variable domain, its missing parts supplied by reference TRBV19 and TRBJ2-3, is DGGITQSPKYLFRKEGQNVTLSCEQNLNHDAMYWYRQDPGQGLRLIYYSQIVNDFQKGDIAEGYSVSREKKESFPLTVTSAQKNPTAFYLCASSIAVSTDTQYFGPGTRLTVL.

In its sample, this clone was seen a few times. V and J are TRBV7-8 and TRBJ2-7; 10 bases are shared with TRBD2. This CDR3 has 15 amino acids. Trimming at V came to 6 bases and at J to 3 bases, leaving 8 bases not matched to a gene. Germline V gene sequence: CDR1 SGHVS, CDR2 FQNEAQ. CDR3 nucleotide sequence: TGTGCCAGCAGGAGAGGGACTAGCGTTTTCTACGAGCAGTACTTC. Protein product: CASRRGTSVFYEQYF.

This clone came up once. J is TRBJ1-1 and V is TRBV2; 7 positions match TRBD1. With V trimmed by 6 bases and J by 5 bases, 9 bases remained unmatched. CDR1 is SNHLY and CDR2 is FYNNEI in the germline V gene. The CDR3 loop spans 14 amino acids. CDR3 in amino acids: CASRATGARTEAFF. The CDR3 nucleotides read TGTGCCAGCAGGGCAACAGGGGCGCGGACTGAAGCTTTCTTT.

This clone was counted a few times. CDR3 sequence reads: CATSEGLDHNEQFF. In DNA form, the CDR3 reads TGTGCCACCAGTGAGGGTCTAGACCACAATGAGCAGTTCTTC. The chain is built from TRBV24-1 and TRBJ2-1; D is undetermined. The CDR3 contains 14 residues. Looked up from germline, CDR1 is KGHDR and CDR2 is SFDVKD. Trimming shortened V by 4 bases and J by 5 bases, and 11 bases separated the two germline ends.

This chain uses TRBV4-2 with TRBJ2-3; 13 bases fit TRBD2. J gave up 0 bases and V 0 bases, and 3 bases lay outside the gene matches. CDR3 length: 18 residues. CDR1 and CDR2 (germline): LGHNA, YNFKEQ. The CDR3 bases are TGTGCCAGCAGCCAAGATGGACTAGCGGGGGATAGCACAGATACGCAGTATTTT. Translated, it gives CASSQDGLAGDSTDTQYF.

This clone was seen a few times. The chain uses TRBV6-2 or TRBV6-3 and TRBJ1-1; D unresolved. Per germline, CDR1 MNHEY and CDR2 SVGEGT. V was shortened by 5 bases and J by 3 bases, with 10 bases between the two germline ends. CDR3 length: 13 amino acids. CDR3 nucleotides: TGTGCCAGCAGTCCGGTTATCGACACTGAAGCTTTCTTT. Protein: CASSPVIDTEAFF.

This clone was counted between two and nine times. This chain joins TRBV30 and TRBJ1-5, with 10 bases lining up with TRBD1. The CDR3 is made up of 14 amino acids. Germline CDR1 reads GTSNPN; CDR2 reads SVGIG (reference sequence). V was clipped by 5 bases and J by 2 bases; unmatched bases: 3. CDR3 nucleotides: TGTGCCTGGGCCGGGACAGGGGGCAATCAGCCCCAGCATTTT. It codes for CAWAGTGGNQPQHF.

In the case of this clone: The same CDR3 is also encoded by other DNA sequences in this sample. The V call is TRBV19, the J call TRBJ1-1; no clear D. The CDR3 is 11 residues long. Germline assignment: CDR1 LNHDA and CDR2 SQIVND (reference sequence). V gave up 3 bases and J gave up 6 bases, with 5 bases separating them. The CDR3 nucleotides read TGTGCCAGTAGTATGGGCCCTGAAGCTTTCTTT. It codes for CASSMGPEAFF.

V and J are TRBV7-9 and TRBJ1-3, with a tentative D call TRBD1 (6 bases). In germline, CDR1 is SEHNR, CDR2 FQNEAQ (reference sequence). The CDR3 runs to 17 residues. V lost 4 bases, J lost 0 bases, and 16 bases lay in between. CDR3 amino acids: CASSSQTGPLSGNTIYF. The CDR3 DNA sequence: TGTGCCAGCAGCTCACAAACAGGGCCCCTCTCTGGAAACACCATATATTTT. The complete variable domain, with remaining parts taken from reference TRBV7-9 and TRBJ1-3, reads DTGVSQNPRHKITKRGQNVTFRCDPISEHNRLYWYRQTLGQGPEFLTYFQNEAQLEKSRLLSDRFSAERPKGSFSTLEIQRTEQGDSAMYLCASSSQTGPLSGNTIYFGEGSWLTVV.

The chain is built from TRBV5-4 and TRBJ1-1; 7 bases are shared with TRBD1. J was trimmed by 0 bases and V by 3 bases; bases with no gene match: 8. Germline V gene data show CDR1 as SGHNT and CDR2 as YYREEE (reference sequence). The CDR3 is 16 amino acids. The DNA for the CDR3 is TGTGCCAGCAGCTCCGAGGGGGCGCAGATGAACACTGAAGCTTTCTTT. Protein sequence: CASSSEGAQMNTEAFF.

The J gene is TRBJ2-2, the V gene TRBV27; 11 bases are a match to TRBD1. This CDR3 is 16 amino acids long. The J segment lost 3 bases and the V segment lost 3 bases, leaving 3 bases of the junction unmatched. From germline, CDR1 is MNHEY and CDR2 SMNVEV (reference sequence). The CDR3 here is CASSFLGQGDTGELFF. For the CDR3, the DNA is TGTGCCAGCAGTTTCTTGGGACAGGGGGACACCGGGGAGCTGTTTTTT.

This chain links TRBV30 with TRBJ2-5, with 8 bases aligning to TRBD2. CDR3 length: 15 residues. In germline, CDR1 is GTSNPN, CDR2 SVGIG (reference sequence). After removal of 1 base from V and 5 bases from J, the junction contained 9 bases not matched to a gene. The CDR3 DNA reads TGTGCCTGGAGTGGGGCGGGGGGCTGGGCGGAGACCCAGTACTTC. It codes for CAWSGAGGWAETQYF.

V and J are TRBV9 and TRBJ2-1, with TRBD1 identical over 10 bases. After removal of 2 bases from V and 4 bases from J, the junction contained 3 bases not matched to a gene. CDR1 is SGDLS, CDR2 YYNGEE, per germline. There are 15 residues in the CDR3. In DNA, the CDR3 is TGTGCCAGCAGCGTCTTGGACAGGGGGTACAATGAGCAGTTCTTC. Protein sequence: CASSVLDRGYNEQFF.

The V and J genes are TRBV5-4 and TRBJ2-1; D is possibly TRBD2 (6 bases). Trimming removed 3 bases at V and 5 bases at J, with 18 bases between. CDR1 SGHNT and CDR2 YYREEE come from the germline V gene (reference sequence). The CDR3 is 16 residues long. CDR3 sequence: CASSSTGTHLDNEQFF. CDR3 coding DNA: TGTGCCAGCAGCTCTACCGGGACTCACTTAGACAATGAGCAGTTCTTC.

The CDR3 region has the DNA TGTGCCAGCAGCTTAGGAGGGCGAGGCTACACCTTC. This sequence encodes CASSLGGRGYTF. The rearrangement uses TRBV7-8 and TRBJ1-2; unclear D gene. Between the trimmed V and J ends, which lost 1 base and 8 bases, there was a span of 8 bases. Germline loops: CDR1 SGHVS, CDR2 FQNEAQ. The CDR3 contains 12 residues.

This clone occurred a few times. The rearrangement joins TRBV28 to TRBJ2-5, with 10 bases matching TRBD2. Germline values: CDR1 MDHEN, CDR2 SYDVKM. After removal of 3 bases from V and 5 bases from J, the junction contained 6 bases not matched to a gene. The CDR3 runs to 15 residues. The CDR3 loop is CASSFLAGGGETQYF. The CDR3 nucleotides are TGTGCCAGCAGTTTCTTAGCGGGAGGAGGGGAGACCCAGTACTTC.